Listed below are T cell receptor beta chains from one sample, sequenced in a study of graft-versus-host responses after intestinal transplantation. For these receptors, no antigen is known. Repertoires were generated with immunoSEQ multiplex PCR, while TCRdb's copy carries only in-frame clones and drops some. The table has 35,000 to 45,000 clones, around 94% seen once. The starting material was unstimulated CD4+ T cells sorted from spleen or lymph node cells, obtained before transplant. All receptors come from a human donor who was the organ donor for an intestinal transplant. The CDR3 runs from the conserved cysteine through the conserved F or W. The D gene is left open where the match is weak. Expanded clones get a size class; other rows say once, few or many, or leave the size out.

D: -
size: -
J: TRBJ1-1
V: TRBV30
DNA: TGTGCCTGGAATCGACCGGGGGGAAACACTGAAGCTTTCTTT
CDR3: CAWNRPGGNTEAFF

D: -
size: -
J: TRBJ2-7
V: TRBV5-5
DNA: TGTGCCAGCAGCCAGGCCCGGGCATCCTACGAGCAGTACTTC
CDR3: CASSQARASYEQYF

D: -
size: -
J: TRBJ2-7
V: TRBV28
DNA: TGTGCCAGCAGTCGCCCCGGGGGCCATAGCTCCTACGAGCAGTACTTC
CDR3: CASSRPGGHSSYEQYF

D: -
size: few
J: TRBJ1-3
V: TRBV10-3
DNA: TGTGCCATCAGTGAGTCTCCGGGACTCGGATTTGGAAACACCATATATTTT
CDR3: CAISESPGLGFGNTIYF

D: -
size: -
J: TRBJ2-2
V: TRBV30
DNA: TGTGCCTGGAGTGTTCAGGGTGGTCGGTGGCTCGGCGGGGAGCTGTTTTTT
CDR3: CAWSVQGGRWLGGELFF

D: TRBD1
size: -
J: TRBJ1-2
V: TRBV7-2
DNA: TGTGCCAGCAGCTCTACAGGGGGCGTAATTAACTATGGCTACACCTTC
CDR3: CASSSTGGVINYGYTF

D: TRBD1
size: -
J: TRBJ1-5
V: TRBV7-2
DNA: TGTGCCAGCAGCATACAGGGGCTTAGCAATCAGCCCCAGCATTTT
CDR3: CASSIQGLSNQPQHF

D: -
size: -
J: TRBJ1-4
V: TRBV9
DNA: TGTGCCAGCAGCGTTCGGGGGGTCGGAGCTAATGAAAAACTGTTTTTT
CDR3: CASSVRGVGANEKLFF

D: TRBD1
size: -
J: TRBJ2-7
V: TRBV7-9
DNA: TGTGCCAGCAGCTTAAGGGACAGGAGTTCCGTTTTC
CDR3: CASSLRDRSSVF

D: TRBD2
size: -
J: TRBJ2-1
V: TRBV4-3
DNA: TGCGCCAGCAGCCCAACCGGGACTAGTCTTTACAATGAGCAGTTCTTC
CDR3: CASSPTGTSLYNEQFF

D: -
size: -
J: TRBJ1-4
V: TRBV7-9
DNA: TGTGCCAGCAGCTTGGGGATATCGGCAACTAATGAAAAACTGTTTTTT
CDR3: CASSLGISATNEKLFF

D: TRBD1
size: -
J: TRBJ1-5
V: TRBV4-1
DNA: TGCGCCAGCAGCCCCGAGGACAGGGGGACGCCCCAGCATTTT
CDR3: CASSPEDRGTPQHF

D: -
size: -
J: TRBJ1-4
V: TRBV30
DNA: TGTGCCTGGAGTGTAACAGGGCCCCGAGGGGAAAAACTGTTTTTT
CDR3: CAWSVTGPRGEKLFF

D: TRBD1
size: -
J: TRBJ1-1
V: TRBV10-2
DNA: TGCGCCAGCAGTGAGGACAGGGTGGAGTACACTGAAGCTTTCTTT
CDR3: CASSEDRVEYTEAFF

D: -
size: -
J: TRBJ1-1
V: TRBV5-4
DNA: TGTGCCAGCAGCTTGGAGCACAGCATGAACACTGAAGCTTTCTTT
CDR3: CASSLEHSMNTEAFF

D: TRBD1
size: -
J: TRBJ2-7
V: TRBV27
DNA: TGTACCAGCAGTTACCACAGGGGCGCCTCCTACGAGCAGTACTTC
CDR3: CTSSYHRGASYEQYF

D: -
size: once
J: TRBJ1-2
V: TRBV28
DNA: TGTGCCAGCACCGTGGGGAGGGGAAGAGAGAATGGCTACACCTTC
CDR3: CASTVGRGRENGYTF

D: TRBD1
size: -
J: TRBJ1-5
V: TRBV5-5
DNA: TGTGCCAGCAGCCCCTACGACAGGGACTATAAGCCCCAGCATTTT
CDR3: CASSPYDRDYKPQHF

D: -
size: -
J: TRBJ1-2
V: TRBV5-6
DNA: TGTGCCAGCAGCTTGGCGGTGTGGAGGGGGGCCGATGGCTACACCTTC
CDR3: CASSLAVWRGADGYTF

D: TRBD2
size: -
J: TRBJ2-3
V: TRBV7-2
DNA: TGTGCCAGCAGCCAGAGACTAGCGGGGAGCACAGATACGCAGTATTTT
CDR3: CASSQRLAGSTDTQYF

D: -
size: -
J: TRBJ1-5
V: TRBV6-1
DNA: TGTGCCAGCAGTCGAGACAGGAATCAGCCCCAGCATTTT
CDR3: CASSRDRNQPQHF

D: -
size: -
J: TRBJ2-7
V: TRBV2
DNA: TGTGCCAGCATGAGAGGGGTCAGGCAGTACTTC
CDR3: CASMRGVRQYF

D: TRBD2
size: -
J: TRBJ2-5
V: TRBV5-1
DNA: TGCGCCAGCAGCAGTCCCGGGACTAGCGGGGGGTTGGAGACCCAGTACTTC
CDR3: CASSSPGTSGGLETQYF

D: -
size: -
J: TRBJ2-6
V: TRBV11-1
DNA: TGTGCCAGCAGCTTAGCAGGGTCTGGGGCCAACGTCCTGACTTTC
CDR3: CASSLAGSGANVLTF

D: -
size: -
J: TRBJ1-2
V: TRBV27
DNA: TGTGCCAGCAGTTCCTGGGGTTCCGGTGGCTACACCTTC
CDR3: CASSSWGSGGYTF

D: -
size: -
J: TRBJ2-7
V: TRBV29-1
DNA: TGCAGCGTTGATGACCCCGCTACCTACGAGCAGTACTTC
CDR3: CSVDDPATYEQYF

D: -
size: -
J: TRBJ2-3
V: TRBV4-3
DNA: TGCGCCAGCAGCCCCCGGGGAGGCCCCCAGGGGACAGATACGCAGTATTTT
CDR3: CASSPRGGPQGTDTQYF

D: -
size: -
J: TRBJ1-1
V: TRBV4-3
DNA: TGCGCCAGCAGCCAAGATCGGGTCCTTGAAGCTTTCTTT
CDR3: CASSQDRVLEAFF

D: TRBD1
size: -
J: TRBJ1-4
V: TRBV19
DNA: TGTGCCAGCCGGGACAGGGGAGCGACTAATGAAAAACTGTTTTTT
CDR3: CASRDRGATNEKLFF

D: -
size: -
J: TRBJ2-1
V: TRBV30
DNA: TGTGCCTGGAGGGGGTACCAGGTGACGGGGGCCCCCTCCGGGCAGTTCTTC
CDR3: CAWRGYQVTGAPSGQFF

D: -
size: -
J: TRBJ1-1
V: TRBV27
DNA: TGTGCCAGCAGTTTCATGGGAAGGGGGGGGAGGAACACTGAAGCTTTCTTT
CDR3: CASSFMGRGGRNTEAFF

D: -
size: -
J: TRBJ2-1
V: TRBV9
DNA: TGTGCCAGCAGCGTAGAACCTTGGAATGAGCAGTTCTTC
CDR3: CASSVEPWNEQFF

D: -
size: -
J: TRBJ1-1
V: TRBV9
DNA: TGTGCCAGCAGCGTAGAGGGGCGGGGAACTGAAGCTTTCTTT
CDR3: CASSVEGRGTEAFF

D: TRBD2
size: -
J: TRBJ2-5
V: TRBV7-9
DNA: TGTGCCAGCAGTAGAGCGGGGGGGCCGGAAACCCAGTACTTC
CDR3: CASSRAGGPETQYF

D: TRBD2
size: -
J: TRBJ2-1
V: TRBV5-1
DNA: TGCGCCAGCAGCTTGGGACTAGCGGGGGGGGCCCATTACAATGAGCAGTTCTTC
CDR3: CASSLGLAGGAHYNEQFF

D: -
size: -
J: TRBJ1-1
V: TRBV30
DNA: TGTGCCTGGAGCGAAGGACATCTGAACACTGAAGCTTTCTTT
CDR3: CAWSEGHLNTEAFF

D: -
size: -
J: TRBJ1-3
V: TRBV28
DNA: TGTGCCAGCAGCCTATGGCCTGGGGGGGGCATCTCTGGAAACACCATATATTTT
CDR3: CASSLWPGGGISGNTIYF

D: -
size: -
J: TRBJ2-1
V: TRBV27
DNA: TGTGCCAGCAGTAGCGGCTCCTACAATGAGCAGTTCTTC
CDR3: CASSSGSYNEQFF

D: TRBD1
size: -
J: TRBJ2-7
V: TRBV29-1
DNA: TGCAGCGCCACCGGGACAGGGGCGATTGAGCAGTACTTC
CDR3: CSATGTGAIEQYF

D: TRBD1
size: once
J: TRBJ2-1
V: TRBV6-5
DNA: TGTGCCAGCAGTTCACAGGGGCGTGAGCAGTTCTTC
CDR3: CASSSQGREQFF

D: -
size: -
J: TRBJ1-2
V: TRBV5-6
DNA: TGTGCCAGCAGCTTGAGAGGGAACTACGGCTACACCTTC
CDR3: CASSLRGNYGYTF

D: TRBD2
size: -
J: TRBJ2-5
V: TRBV6-5
DNA: TGTGCCAGCAGTTATGGGCTAGCGGGGACCCAGTACTTC
CDR3: CASSYGLAGTQYF

D: -
size: -
J: TRBJ1-2
V: TRBV4-1
DNA: TGCGCCAGCAGCCAACCCATATTAAAAGTGGGCGGCTACACCTTC
CDR3: CASSQPILKVGGYTF

D: -
size: -
J: TRBJ1-5
V: TRBV19
DNA: TGTGCCAGTAAGAAAAGGGATCAGCCCCAGCATTTT
CDR3: CASKKRDQPQHF

D: TRBD1
size: -
J: TRBJ1-2
V: TRBV4-1
DNA: TGCGCCAGCAGCCAACCGACAGGGGATGGCTACACCTTC
CDR3: CASSQPTGDGYTF

D: TRBD1
size: -
J: TRBJ1-6
V: TRBV4-2
DNA: TGTGCCAGCAGCCACCGGGACAGGGGTTCACCCCTCCACTTT
CDR3: CASSHRDRGSPLHF

D: TRBD2
size: -
J: TRBJ2-7
V: TRBV18
DNA: TGTGCCAGCTCAGATAGCGGGGGGGCCGTCTACGAGCAGTACTTC
CDR3: CASSDSGGAVYEQYF

D: TRBD2
size: -
J: TRBJ2-7
V: TRBV4-1
DNA: TGCGCCAGCAGCCAAGATCTCGCGACTAGCGGGGCCTACGAGCAGTACTTC
CDR3: CASSQDLATSGAYEQYF

D: -
size: -
J: TRBJ1-6
V: TRBV7-2
DNA: TGTGCCAGCAGCCCTTATAATTCACCCCTCCACTTT
CDR3: CASSPYNSPLHF

D: TRBD1
size: -
J: TRBJ2-5
V: TRBV5-6
DNA: TGTGCCAGCAGCTGGGACAGTACCGGGGAGACCCAGTACTTC
CDR3: CASSWDSTGETQYF

D: TRBD1
size: -
J: TRBJ2-7
V: TRBV6-5
DNA: TGTGCCAGCAGACCCGGACAGGGAGCGTACGAGCAGTACTTC
CDR3: CASRPGQGAYEQYF

D: -
size: once
J: TRBJ2-5
V: TRBV28
DNA: TGTGCCAGCAGTAGGCCAGGGTACCAAGAGACCCAGTACTTC
CDR3: CASSRPGYQETQYF

D: -
size: -
J: TRBJ1-2
V: TRBV2
DNA: TGTGCCAGCTGTGAGAAGGCTTCTAACTATGGCTACACCTTC
CDR3: CASCEKASNYGYTF

D: -
size: once
J: TRBJ1-2
V: TRBV14
DNA: TGTGCCAGCAGCCTAAACAGGGATTATGGCTACACCTTC
CDR3: CASSLNRDYGYTF

D: -
size: -
J: TRBJ1-1
V: TRBV19
DNA: TGTGCCAGTAGTGTTGGGCCGAACACTGAAGCTTTCTTT
CDR3: CASSVGPNTEAFF